What follows describes a single T cell receptor (beta chain). Its antigen is unidentified. Per the germline V gene, CDR1 is MNHEY and CDR2 is SVGAGI. There are 14 residues in the CDR3. V lost 5 bases and J lost 3, with 14 bases in between. The sample is drawn from a study of cytomegalovirus exposure and HLA in healthy donors. Study outcomes and limitations: A later analysis reportedly found that, within productive TCRs, an Asian-associated ancestry cluster had fewer N-insertions than the mean observed across the 666 donors.

Researchers ran the PCR with 60 Vbeta and 13 Jbeta primers. The protocol was immunoSEQ multiplex PCR, while the TCRdb copy is restricted to in-frame clones and leaves out a portion. The data hold 150,000 to 200,000 clones, with about 71% observed a single time. Material: PBMCs. This receptor was identified in a man aged 50-60 years in good health and CMV-seronegative. The V call is TRBV6-5, the J call TRBJ2-7, with TRBD1 as a possible D gene (5 bases). This CDR3 reads CASSHLSQGYEQYF. The CDR3 region has the DNA TGTGCCAGCAGTCACTTAAGCCAGGGCTACGAGCAGTACTTC.